This TCR beta chain was sequenced for a study of blood T cell repertoires in COVID-19. Profiling relied on immunoSEQ multiplex PCR, and the TCRdb table lists in-frame clones only, not all of them. The sample records roughly 290,000 clones, 89% being singletons. Per the germline V gene, CDR1 is LGHDT and CDR2 is YNNKEL (reference sequence). V shed 6 bases, J shed 7 bases, and the junction held 12 bases outside the gene matches. This CDR3 spans 14 amino acids. This clone came up a few times. This receptor was taken from a woman between 40 and 50 years old who had recovered from COVID-19. Sequencing was done on a sample of PBMCs or T cells enriched from blood (not recorded which). The rearrangement uses TRBV3-1 (or the pseudogene TRBV3-2) and TRBJ2-7, with 7 nucleotides matching TRBD1. The CDR3 bases are TGTGCCAGCAGGCTGACAGGGAACTCGGGGGAGCAGTACTTC. The encoded protein is CASRLTGNSGEQYF.